This TCR beta chain was identified during a study of shared clonotypes between healthy human individuals. For the study at large: CD4 naive and memory got three plates each, CD8 naive two, CD8 memory one.

Of note for this clone: Its antigen is not identified.

Unmatched junction bases numbered 12, after V lost 8 bases and J lost 5 bases. The CDR3 consists of 14 residues. The V gene's germline CDR1 is WSHSY and CDR2 SAAADI. Overall study results and limits: What naive subsets generally showed was a larger estimated richness than memory subsets showed. It was observed that around 5% of naive CD4 clonotypes were shared across several donors. The expectation was that sequencing depth would affect clonotype sharing among donors.

The naive CD8 fraction comprised CD45RO-negative cells positively selected for CCR7 and excluded terminally differentiated effector memory CD45RA+ cells. The assay was immunoSEQ multiplex PCR, and TCRdb's table has in-frame clones only and misses some. Of about 2 million clones in the sample, about 95% were seen once. J is TRBJ2-7 and V is TRBV10-2, with 7 positions matching TRBD1. The TCR sequence derives from a young man in good health. The sample taken for sequencing was naive CD8+ T cells sorted from blood. The CDR3 loop reads CASGQASLIDEQYF. In nucleotides, the CDR3 is TGCGCCAGCGGACAGGCCTCTTTGATCGACGAGCAGTACTTC.